Below, 4 T cell receptor beta chains from the same sample are listed, as sequenced in a study of cytomegalovirus exposure and HLA in healthy donors. The PCR contained 60 Vbeta and 13 Jbeta primers. The repertoire was sequenced with immunoSEQ multiplex PCR; TCRdb's copy has only in-frame clones and lacks some. The repertoire holds some 190,000 clones, less than 90% seen once, with 1.1% to 1.5% in the top ten. The sample was PBMCs. The receptors were gathered from a girl aged 5-17 years in good health and CMV-seropositive.

The V gene is TRBV7-6, the J gene TRBJ2-1, with D perhaps TRBD2 (7 bases). Trimming removed 5 bases at V and 8 bases at J, with 19 bases between. Looked up from germline, CDR1 is SGHVS and CDR2 is FNYEAQ. The CDR3 consists of 15 residues. The CDR3 region has the DNA TGTGCCAGCAGCCAGACTAGGGGGGGGGTGGATGAGCAGTTCTTC. This codes for CASSQTRGGVDEQFF. The variable domain in full, completed from reference TRBV7-6 and TRBJ2-1, reads GAGVSQSPRYKVTKRGQDVALRCDPISGHVSLYWYRQALGQGPEFLTYFNYEAQQDKSGLPNDRFSAERPEGSISTLTIQRTEQRDSAMYRCASSQTRGGVDEQFFGPGTRLTVL.

This clone turned up a few times. The chain links TRBV27 to TRBJ1-5; tentative D call: TRBD1 (5 bases). CDR3 length: 15 amino acids. Germline V gives CDR1 MNHEY, CDR2 SMNVEV (reference sequence). Trimming took off 4 bases at V and 11 bases at J, with 21 bases between the two ends. The CDR3 is CASSSWASGGMAQHF. CDR3 DNA sequence: TGTGCCAGCAGTTCTTGGGCCAGCGGGGGGATGGCCCAGCATTTT.

The J gene is TRBJ2-3, the V gene TRBV9; 10 bases align to TRBD2. The V segment lost 0 bases and the J segment 2 bases; nucleotides outside the gene matches: 3. CDR1 is SGDLS and CDR2 is YYNGEE in the germline V gene. The CDR3 totals 16 residues. CDR3 in DNA: TGTGCCAGCAGCGTAGGAGCGGGAGGGCTCACAGATACGCAGTATTTT. It encodes CASSVGAGGLTDTQYF. Combining the CDR3 with reference TRBV9 and TRBJ2-3 gives the whole variable domain DSGVTQTPKHLITATGQRVTLRCSPRSGDLSVYWYQQSLDQGLQFLIQYYNGEERAKGNILERFSAQQFPDLHSELNLSSLELGDSALYFCASSVGAGGLTDTQYFGPGTRLTVL.

On this clone itself: One end of the junction fails to match germline, which may point to a read error. This chain uses TRBV7-7 with TRBJ2-1, with D possibly matching TRBD2 (6 bases). Germline lookup yields CDR1 SSHAT and CDR2 FNYEAQ (reference sequence). This CDR3 contains 15 residues. CDR3 nucleotides: TGTGCTAGCAGCTTAGGGGCTAGCGCTAACAATGAGCAGTTCTTC. Encoded protein: CASSLGASANNEQFF.